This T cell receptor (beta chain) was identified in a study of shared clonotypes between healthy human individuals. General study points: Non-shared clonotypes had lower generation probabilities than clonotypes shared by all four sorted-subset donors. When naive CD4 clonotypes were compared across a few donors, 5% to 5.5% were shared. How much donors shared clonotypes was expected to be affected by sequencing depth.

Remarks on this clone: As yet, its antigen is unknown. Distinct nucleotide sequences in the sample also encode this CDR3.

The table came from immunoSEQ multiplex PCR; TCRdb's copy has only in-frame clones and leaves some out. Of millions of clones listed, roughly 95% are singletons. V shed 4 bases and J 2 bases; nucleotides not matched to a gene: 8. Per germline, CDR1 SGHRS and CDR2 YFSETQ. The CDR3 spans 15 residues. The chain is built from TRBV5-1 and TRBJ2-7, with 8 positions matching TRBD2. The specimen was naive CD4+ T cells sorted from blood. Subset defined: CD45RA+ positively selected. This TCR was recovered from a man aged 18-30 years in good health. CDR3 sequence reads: CASSLGVAGPYEQYF. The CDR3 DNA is TGCGCCAGCAGCCTCGGGGTAGCGGGGCCCTACGAGCAGTACTTC.